This paragraph covers one T cell receptor beta chain sequence. Its antigen is unidentified. The sample originates from a study of shared clonotypes between healthy human individuals. Trimming left V 3 bases short and J 3 bases short, with 9 bases between. This CDR3 has 13 amino acids. Germline V gene data show CDR1 as SGHAT and CDR2 as FQNNGV. General study results and limits: Despite large depth, sorted-subset datasets appeared incompletely sequenced. Only blood was sampled; tissue repertoires likely differ. Naive subsets generally had larger estimated richness than memory subsets.

Per the original methods: Sequence data from immunoSEQ were junction-only and lacked quality scores; consequently, filtering differed. Measured with immunoSEQ multiplex PCR; TCRdb has only the in-frame clones, and not every one. V, J and clone size are those of that table, while D and trimming were read from the DNA. The profile shows some 2,000,000 clones, nearly 97% of them singletons. This TCR came from a man in his late teens or twenties in good health. Source material: naive CD4+ T cells sorted from blood. Specified subset: CD45RA+ positively selected. The chain has TRBV11-2 and TRBJ2-7; D uncertain. The CDR3 is CASSLGKDYEQYF. The CDR3 nucleotides are TGTGCCAGCAGCTTGGGAAAAGACTACGAGCAGTACTTC.